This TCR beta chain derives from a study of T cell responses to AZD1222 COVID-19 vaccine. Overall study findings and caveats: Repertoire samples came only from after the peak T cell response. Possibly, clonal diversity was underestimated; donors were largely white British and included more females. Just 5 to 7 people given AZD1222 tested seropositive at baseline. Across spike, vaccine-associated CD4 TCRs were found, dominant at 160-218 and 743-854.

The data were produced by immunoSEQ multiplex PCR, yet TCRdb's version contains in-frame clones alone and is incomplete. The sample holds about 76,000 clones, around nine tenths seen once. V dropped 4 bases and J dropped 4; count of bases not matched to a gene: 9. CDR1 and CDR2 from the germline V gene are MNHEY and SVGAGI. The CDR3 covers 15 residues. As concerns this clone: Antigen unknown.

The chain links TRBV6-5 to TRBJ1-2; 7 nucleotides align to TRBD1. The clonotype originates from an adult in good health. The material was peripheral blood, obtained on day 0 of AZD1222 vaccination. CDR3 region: CASSWLMGQTYGYTF. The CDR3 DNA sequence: TGTGCCAGCAGTTGGCTGATGGGACAGACCTATGGCTACACCTTC.